This T cell receptor beta chain was found in a study of blood T cell repertoires in COVID-19. On the study more broadly: T cells, B-cell-depleted T cells, or PBMCs provided the cDNA or gDNA that served as material.

The table came from immunoSEQ multiplex PCR; TCRdb's copy has only in-frame clones and leaves some out. The top ten hold 3% to 3.5% of the sample, which has 200,000 to 300,000 clones, roughly 85% seen once. Trimming took 1 base from V and 2 from J, leaving 9 bases between them. This CDR3 region has 15 residues. Germline V gene sequence: CDR1 SGHTA, CDR2 FQGTGA. Sequencing was carried out using peripheral blood. The chain recombines TRBV7-3 with TRBJ2-1; D ambiguous. This clonotype was sampled from a man younger than 30 with active or convalescent COVID-19. The CDR3 nucleotides are TGTGCCAGCAGCTTAAAACAGCCAACCTACAATGAGCAGTTCTTC. It is translated as CASSLKQPTYNEQFF.